One and the same sample provided the 14 T cell receptor beta chains below, sequenced in a study of T cells in Graves' hyperthyroidism and ophthalmopathy. Authors of the study amplified TCR beta CDR3 regions from RNA transcripts. When the TCR CDR3 underwent first-round RT-PCR, the HTBI primer set was used. MiXCR, run by TCRdb on the multiplex PCR reads, gives a single entry per CDR3 protein. The repertoire holds about 720,000 distinct CDR3 sequences, roughly 17% seen once, with under 9.5% in the top ten. Source material: blood. All receptors derive from a man between 18 and 35 years old with Graves' hyperthyroidism.

This clonotype showed up many times. The chain recombines TRBV4-1 with TRBJ2-5, with a tentative D call TRBD1 (5 bases). CDR1 MGHRA and CDR2 YSYEKL come from the germline V gene. V was shortened by 3 bases and J by 3 bases, with 11 bases between the two germline ends. This CDR3 has 14 residues. CDR3 in amino acids: CASSQTDREETQYF. The DNA for the CDR3 is TGCGCCAGCAGCCAGACCGACAGAGAAGAGACCCAGTACTTC.

This clonotype was seen many times. CDR3 nucleotides: TGTGCCAGCAGCTCACGACTCAACTACGAGCAGTACTTC. The encoded protein is CASSSRLNYEQYF. The chain carries TRBV13 and TRBJ2-7; D remains ambiguous. V was shortened by 4 bases and J by 3 bases, with 10 bases between the two germline ends. There are 13 residues in the CDR3. Germline values: CDR1 PRHDT, CDR2 FYEKMQ (reference sequence).

This clonotype has only a few counts. CDR3 in amino acids: CASSDTSGSHSGNEQFF. In nucleotides, the CDR3 is TGTGCCAGCAGCGATACTAGCGGGAGCCATTCAGGCAATGAGCAGTTCTTC. V gene TRBV7-9 combines with J gene TRBJ2-1; 11 bases match TRBD2. The CDR3 has 17 residues. The V gene's germline CDR1 is SEHNR and CDR2 FQNEAQ (reference sequence). V was pared by 5 bases and J by 6 bases, with 12 bases of the junction left unmatched.

This clonotype was picked up a small number of times. This chain joins TRBV6-1 and TRBJ2-2, with a weak D call TRBD2 (5 bases). The CDR3 has 17 amino acids. Per the germline V gene, CDR1 is MNHNS and CDR2 is SASEGT. The V end was cut by 0 bases, the J end by 2 bases, with 13 bases between. The CDR3 DNA is TGTGCCAGCAGTGAAGCGAGGGAGCAAATCAACACCGGGGAGCTGTTTTTT. Amino acids: CASSEAREQINTGELFF.

There are a few counts of this clonotype. The genes are TRBV6-1 and TRBJ1-5; D is perhaps TRBD1 (6 bases). V gave up 5 bases and J gave up 6 bases, with 23 bases separating them. CDR3 length equals 17 residues. Germline CDR1 MNHNS, CDR2 SASEGT. The CDR3 is CASSTPPDSLRSQPQHF. The CDR3 coding sequence is TGTGCCAGCAGTACCCCTCCGGACAGTCTTCGGTCTCAGCCCCAGCATTTT.

There are many counts of this clonotype. This rearrangement joins TRBV27 to TRBJ2-5; weak D call: TRBD2 (5 bases). With 0 bases removed from V and 4 bases from J, the gap between germline ends came to 12 bases. This CDR3 is 15 amino acids long. Looked up from germline, CDR1 is MNHEY and CDR2 is SMNVEV (reference sequence). The CDR3 nucleotides read TGTGCCAGCAGTTTATCAGGCTCCCGGGGAGAGACCCAGTACTTC. Translated: CASSLSGSRGETQYF.

The table lists this clonotype with a count of one. The chain links TRBV28 to TRBJ1-5, with no clear D. Trimming pared 3 bases from V and 6 bases from J, leaving 15 bases between. The germline V gene has CDR1 MDHEN and CDR2 SYDVKM. This CDR3 is built from 15 residues. The CDR3 DNA follows: TGTGCCAGCAGTTTTCACGGGGTGTTAGTTCAGCCCCAGCATTTT. Its protein product is CASSFHGVLVQPQHF.

There are many counts of this clonotype. This chain uses TRBV28 with TRBJ1-3; D call uncertain. The germline gives CDR1 MDHEN, CDR2 SYDVKM. The CDR3 runs to 14 residues. With 2 bases removed from V and 2 bases from J, the gap between germline ends came to 7 bases. For the CDR3, the DNA is TGTGCCAGCAGTTTAAAGGTGGCTGGAAACACCATATATTTT. Encoded protein: CASSLKVAGNTIYF. Supplemented by reference TRBV28 and TRBJ1-3, the full variable domain reads DVKVTQSSRYLVKRTGEKVFLECVQDMDHENMFWYRQDPGLGLRLIYFSYDVKMKEKGDIPEGYSVSREKKERFSLILESASTNQTSMYLCASSLKVAGNTIYFGEGSWLTVV.

This clonotype was detected many times. V usage is TRBV2 and J usage is TRBJ2-7; no clear D gene. This CDR3 contains 12 residues. V was trimmed by 3 bases and J by 5 bases, leaving 8 bases between them. Germline CDR1 is SNHLY and CDR2 is FYNNEI. The CDR3 here is CASSEVPNEQYF. The CDR3 DNA reads as TGTGCCAGCAGTGAGGTACCGAACGAGCAGTACTTC.

This clonotype was picked up a small number of times. The rearrangement links TRBV12-3 or TRBV12-4 to TRBJ1-1; the match to TRBD1 covers 11 bases. The CDR3 consists of 13 residues. The trim removed 7 bases at V and 9 bases at J, leaving 7 bases unmatched. The DNA for the CDR3 is TGTGCCAGCAACCCGGACAGGGGGCGTAAAGCTTTCTTT. This gives the protein CASNPDRGRKAFF.

The rearrangement links TRBV11-3 to TRBJ2-1; maybe TRBD1 (6 bases). This CDR3 comprises 14 residues. V gave up 2 bases and J gave up 5 bases, with 10 bases separating them. Germline lookup yields CDR1 SGHNT and CDR2 YENEEA. For the CDR3, the DNA is TGTGCCAGCAGCTTAAACAGGGTAAACAATGAGCAGTTCTTC. Its protein product is CASSLNRVNNEQFF. The whole variable domain, remainder taken from reference TRBV11-3 and TRBJ2-1, is EAGVVQSPRYKIIEKKQPVAFWCNPISGHNTLYWYLQNLGQGPELLIRYENEEAVDDSQLPKDRFSAERLKGVDSTLKIQPAELGDSAVYLCASSLNRVNNEQFFGPGTRLTVL.

J is TRBJ2-7 and V is TRBV20-1; TRBD2 matches at 10 bases. Germline V gene data show CDR1 as DFQATT and CDR2 as SNEGSKA (reference sequence). The CDR3 extends over 15 amino acids. The trim removed 6 bases at V and 5 bases at J, leaving 13 bases unmatched. The CDR3 coding sequence is TGCAGTGCCCGGGGACTAGCGCCTAAGGGACACGAGCAGTACTTC. This sequence encodes CSARGLAPKGHEQYF.

The genes are TRBV4-1 and TRBJ2-7; no definite D call. Trimming left V 2 bases short and J 4 bases short, with 15 bases between. The germline V gene has CDR1 MGHRA and CDR2 YSYEKL. CDR3 length: 15 residues. The CDR3 DNA follows: TGCGCCAGCAGCCAACGATATTCGGACGGATACGAGCAGTACTTC. Amino acid sequence: CASSQRYSDGYEQYF.

This clonotype was observed a few times. This chain links TRBV5-1 with TRBJ2-2; no definite D call. CDR1 SGHRS and CDR2 YFSETQ come from the germline V gene. The CDR3 runs to 15 residues. Trimming shortened V by 4 bases and J by 5 bases, and 15 bases separated the two germline ends. CDR3 nucleotide sequence: TGCGCCAGCAGCCAGGAGCAGGCCACGACCGGGGAGCTGTTTTTT. Its protein is CASSQEQATTGELFF.